Below are 9 T cell receptor beta chains sequenced from a single sample in a study of preoperative IRX-2 immunotherapy in early breast cancer. TCRdb keeps only in-frame clones here, not all; method: immunoSEQ multiplex PCR. The top ten hold approximately 30% of the sample, which has around 13,000 clones, approximately 90% seen once. Treatment described: preoperative locoregional IRX-2 cytokine immunotherapy. The material was obtained from a patient treated with IRX-2 immunotherapy. The origin of the receptors is a human donor with breast cancer.

The chain couples TRBV28 to TRBJ1-2; D is unclear. With 7 bases removed from V and 7 bases from J, the gap between germline ends came to 22 bases. The CDR3 contains 15 residues. Per germline, CDR1 MDHEN and CDR2 SYDVKM. CDR3 protein: CASTPFDVGLSGYTF. CDR3 bases: TGTGCCAGCACCCCATTTGATGTCGGGCTGAGTGGCTACACCTTC.

The V gene is TRBV12-5, the J gene TRBJ1-4, with a possible D match to TRBD1 (6 bases). The CDR3 contains 14 residues. Germline CDR1 is LGHNT and CDR2 is FRNRAP. Trimming removed 3 bases at V and 3 bases at J, with 8 bases between. The CDR3 loop reads CASGLGQPNEKLFF. For the CDR3, the DNA is TGTGCTAGTGGTTTAGGACAGCCTAATGAAAAACTGTTTTTT. The entire variable domain, with the rest obtained from reference TRBV12-5 and TRBJ1-4, is as follows: DARVTQTPRHKVTEMGQEVTMRCQPILGHNTVFWYRQTMMQGLELLAYFRNRAPLDDSGMPKDRFSAEMPDATLATLKIQPSEPRDSAVYFCASGLGQPNEKLFFGSGTQLSVL.

The chain links TRBV9 to TRBJ1-2, with D perhaps TRBD1 (6 bases). This CDR3 is built from 15 residues. The germline V gene has CDR1 SGDLS and CDR2 YYNGEE. Trimming shortened V by 6 bases and J by 4 bases, and 19 bases separated the two germline ends. The CDR3 loop is CASTEGGGHRYGYTF. The CDR3 DNA follows: TGTGCCAGCACCGAAGGGGGGGGACATCGCTATGGCTACACCTTC.

This rearrangement joins TRBV5-1 to TRBJ1-1; D ambiguous. Trimming cost V 0 bases and J 1 base, with 7 bases left between them. Germline V gives CDR1 SGHRS, CDR2 YFSETQ. The CDR3 is 14 residues long. The CDR3 reads CASSLARSNTEAFF. CDR3 DNA sequence: TGCGCCAGCAGCTTGGCCAGGTCGAACACTGAAGCTTTCTTT.

The gene calls are TRBV21-1 and TRBJ1-6. TRBV21-1 constitutes a pseudogene. The CDR3 covers 17 residues. In DNA form, the CDR3 reads TGTGCCAGCAGCAAAGTGGTGGGGGTGTGGGTTAATTCACCCCTCCACTTT. Protein sequence: CASSKVVGVWVNSPLHF.

The chain recombines TRBV5-1 with TRBJ2-3; 8 bases match TRBD2. J was trimmed by 2 bases and V by 4 bases; bases with no gene match: 3. The germline CDR1 and CDR2 sequences are SGHRS and YFSETQ. The CDR3 has 14 amino acids. The CDR3 bases are TGCGCCAGCAGCGCGGGGGGACCCACAGATACGCAGTATTTT. Its translation is CASSAGGPTDTQYF.

This clone was seen once. The V call is TRBV15, the J call TRBJ2-3; 8 bases agree with TRBD2. This CDR3 region has 17 residues. V shed 1 base and J 1 base; nucleotides not matched to a gene: 7. Germline CDR1 is LNHNV and CDR2 is YYDKDF (reference sequence). In DNA form, the CDR3 reads TGTGCCACCAGCAGAGGTTCGCGGGGGGCGCGCACAGATACGCAGTATTTT. Encoded protein: CATSRGSRGARTDTQYF.

The chain joins TRBV11-2 to TRBJ1-1; no definite D call. This CDR3 comprises 13 residues. V was clipped by 10 bases and J by 4 bases, with 16 bases between them. Per germline, CDR1 SGHAT and CDR2 FQNNGV. The CDR3 here is CATGEGSGTEAFF. The DNA for the CDR3 is TGTGCCACCGGGGAGGGATCGGGCACTGAAGCTTTCTTT.

The V gene is TRBV18, the J gene TRBJ1-4, with D possibly being TRBD1 (6 bases). The germline V gene has CDR1 KGHSH and CDR2 LQKENI. The CDR3 has 15 residues. V was shortened by 4 bases and J by 3 bases, with 12 bases between the two germline ends. Written as DNA, the CDR3 is TGTGCCAGCTCACAGAGGGCAGGGGCTAATGAAAAACTGTTTTTT. The encoded protein is CASSQRAGANEKLFF. The variable domain in full, with the rest retrieved from reference TRBV18 and TRBJ1-4, is NAGVMQNPRHLVRRRGQEARLRCSPMKGHSHVYWYRQLPEEGLKFMVYLQKENIIDESGMPKERFSAEFPKEGPSILRIQQVVRGDSAAYFCASSQRAGANEKLFFGSGTQLSVL.